The entry below describes one TCR beta chain. The sample originates from a study of OX40 agonist ivuxolimab in advanced cancers. Germline values: CDR1 MDHEN, CDR2 SYDVKM. The CDR3 covers 15 residues. With V trimmed by 4 bases and J by 3 bases, 7 bases remained unmatched. Profiled with immunoSEQ multiplex PCR; TCRdb holds only in-frame clones, not every one. The sample yields under 100,000 clones, roughly nine tenths seen once. The source was CD4+ or CD8+ T cells sorted from blood, collected in a trial of the OX40 agonist ivuxolimab. The clonotype comes from an adult with an advanced solid tumor such as melanoma, head and neck, liver or kidney cancer. This sequence joins TRBV28 and TRBJ2-7; 9 positions match TRBD2. CDR3 nucleotides: TGTGCCAGCAGTTCCAGGCTAGCGGGATACTACGAGCAGTACTTC. Its translation is CASSSRLAGYYEQYF.